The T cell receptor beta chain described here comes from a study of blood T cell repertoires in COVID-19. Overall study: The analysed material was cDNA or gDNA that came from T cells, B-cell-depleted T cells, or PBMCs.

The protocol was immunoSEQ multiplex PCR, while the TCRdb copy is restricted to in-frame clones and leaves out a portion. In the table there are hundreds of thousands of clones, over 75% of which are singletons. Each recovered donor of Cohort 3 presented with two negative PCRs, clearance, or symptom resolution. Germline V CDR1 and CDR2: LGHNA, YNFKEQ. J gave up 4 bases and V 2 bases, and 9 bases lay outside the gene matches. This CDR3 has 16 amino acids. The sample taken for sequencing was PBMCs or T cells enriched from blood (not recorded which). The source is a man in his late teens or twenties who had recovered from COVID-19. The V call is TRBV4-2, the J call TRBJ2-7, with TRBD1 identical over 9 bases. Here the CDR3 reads CASSQTLQGAFYEQYF. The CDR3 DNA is TGTGCCAGCAGCCAAACTCTACAGGGGGCGTTTTACGAGCAGTACTTC.